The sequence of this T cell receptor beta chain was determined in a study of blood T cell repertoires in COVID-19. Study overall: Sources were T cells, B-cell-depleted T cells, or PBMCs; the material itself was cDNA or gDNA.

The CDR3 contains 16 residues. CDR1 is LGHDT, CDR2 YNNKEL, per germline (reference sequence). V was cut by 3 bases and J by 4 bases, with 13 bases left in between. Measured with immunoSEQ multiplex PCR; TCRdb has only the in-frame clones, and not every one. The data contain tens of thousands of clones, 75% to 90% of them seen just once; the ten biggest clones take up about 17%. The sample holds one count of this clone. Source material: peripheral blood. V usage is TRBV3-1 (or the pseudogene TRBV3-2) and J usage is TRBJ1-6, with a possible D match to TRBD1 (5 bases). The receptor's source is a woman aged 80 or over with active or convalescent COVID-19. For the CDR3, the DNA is TGTGCCAGCAGCCACACGACCGGGGGGTATAATTCACCCCTCCACTTT. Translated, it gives CASSHTTGGYNSPLHF.